This is a list of T cell receptor beta chains from one sample in a study of cytomegalovirus exposure and HLA in healthy donors. The repertoire was sequenced with immunoSEQ multiplex PCR; TCRdb's copy has only in-frame clones and lacks some. This table has about 95,000 clones, 82% appearing once. What was sequenced was PBMCs. The receptor source for this set is a man between 25 and 39 years old in good health and CMV-seropositive. Both conserved end residues are part of each CDR3. A D gene is named only where the DNA matches it firmly. Where a row states a size, it is once, few, many or the class of an expanded clone; other rows omit it.

>-|TRBV10-1|-|TRBJ2-1
TGCGCCAGCAGTGAGCCTCGGGGCCAGGGGCGAGGTGAGCAGTTCTTC
CASSEPRGQGRGEQFF
>few|TRBV4-3|-|TRBJ2-4
TGCGCCAGCAGCCAAGATGCGGTCGAGGGAAACATTCAGTACTTC
CASSQDAVEGNIQYF
>-|TRBV6-5|-|TRBJ2-3
TGTGCCAGCAGCCCCGGGGGCACAGATACGCAGTATTTT
CASSPGGTDTQYF
>-|TRBV6-5|-|TRBJ2-6
TGTGCCAGCAGTTACACCCGGAGCTCTGGGGCCAACGTCCTGACTTTC
CASSYTRSSGANVLTF
>-|TRBV2|-|TRBJ1-5
TGTGCCAGCACCGAGGGGGACGGAAGCAATCAGCCCCAGCATTTT
CASTEGDGSNQPQHF
>-|TRBV9|-|TRBJ1-1
TGTGCCAGCAGCGTAGCTTTAATGAACACTGAAGCTTTCTTT
CASSVALMNTEAFF
>-|TRBV18|TRBD1|TRBJ2-2
TGTGCCAGCTCGAAAAGTCCGGACAGGGGGTTAGCGAACACCGGGGAGCTGTTTTTT
CASSKSPDRGLANTGELFF
>-|TRBV5-5|-|TRBJ2-6
TGTGCCAGCACCCCCATCGGGGGAACCGGGGCCAACGTCCTGACTTTC
CASTPIGGTGANVLTF
>-|TRBV13|-|TRBJ1-1
TGTGCCAGCAGCTCCGGGTACAGGGAATCTGAAGCTTTCTTT
CASSSGYRESEAFF
>-|TRBV10-2|TRBD2|TRBJ2-5
TGCGCCAGCAGTGAGCTCGGGGGGAGTCGAGAGACCCAGTACTTC
CASSELGGSRETQYF
>-|TRBV28|TRBD2|TRBJ2-5
TGTGCCAGCAGTTTATCCCCCGGTCGTAGCGGGAGGGCCCCGTACCAAGAGACCCAGTACTTC
CASSLSPGRSGRAPYQETQYF
>-|TRBV13|TRBD2|TRBJ2-1
TGTGCCAGCAGCTCTCCCGGAAGGACTAGCGGGAATGAGGTACACAATGAGCAGTTCTTC
CASSSPGRTSGNEVHNEQFF
>once|TRBV10-3|TRBD2|TRBJ2-2
TGTGCCATCAGTCGGACTAGCGGGAGCCACGCGAACACCGGGGAGCTGTTTTTT
CAISRTSGSHANTGELFF
>-|TRBV10-1|TRBD2|TRBJ2-1
TGCGCCAGCAGTGAGCGGACTAGCGGGACTTCCTACAATGAGCAGTTCTTC
CASSERTSGTSYNEQFF
>once|TRBV11-3|-|TRBJ2-7
TGTGCCAGCAGCCCCTCAGGGGACGCCTTGGAGCAGTACTTC
CASSPSGDALEQYF
>-|TRBV5-1|TRBD2|TRBJ2-2
TGCGCCAGCAGCACAGGACTAGCGGGAGGAGGGAACACCGGGGAGCTGTTTTTT
CASSTGLAGGGNTGELFF
>-|TRBV30|TRBD2|TRBJ2-7
TGTGCCTGCCGACCAGCGGGAGGGCTGTACGAGCAGTACTTC
CACRPAGGLYEQYF
>-|TRBV11-3|TRBD1|TRBJ2-1
TGTGCCAGCAGCTCGCGGACGGGACAGACCCTGTCCGACCTCTACAATGAGCAGTTCTTC
CASSSRTGQTLSDLYNEQFF
>-|TRBV11-3|TRBD2|TRBJ2-1
TGTGCCAGCAGCTTAGTAGCGGGATCCGACGGTGAGCAGTTCTTC
CASSLVAGSDGEQFF
>-|TRBV15|TRBD2|TRBJ2-2
TGTGCCACCAGCAGAGATTTGACTAGCGGGAGGGCGGTCTCCGGGGAGCTGTTTTTT
CATSRDLTSGRAVSGELFF
>-|TRBV4-3|TRBD1|TRBJ1-2
TGCGCCAGCAGCCAAGATGGGACAGGGTTAAGCTATGGCTACACCTTC
CASSQDGTGLSYGYTF
>once|TRBV4-3|-|TRBJ1-3
TGCGCCAGCAGCCAAGGAACCCAGCAGGGCCCCCTTGGAAACACCATATATTTT
CASSQGTQQGPLGNTIYF
>-|TRBV18|-|TRBJ1-1
TGTGCCAGCTCACCCGGTAAGAACACTGAAGCTTTCTTT
CASSPGKNTEAFF
>few|TRBV7-2|-|TRBJ1-1
TGTGCCAGCAGCTTAGACAGGGACACTGAAGCTTTCTTT
CASSLDRDTEAFF
>-|TRBV7-2|-|TRBJ2-7
TGTGCCAGCAGCCCCGCCTGGGTCCAGGGCCACGAGCAGTACTTC
CASSPAWVQGHEQYF
>-|TRBV2|-|TRBJ2-2
TGTGCCAGCAGTGTGGTACGAGGGAACACCGGGGAGCTGTTTTTT
CASSVVRGNTGELFF
>-|TRBV4-3|TRBD2|TRBJ2-1
TGCGCCAGCAGCCAAGATAGGGGCGGGAGAGGGTTCTTC
CASSQDRGGRGFF
>few|TRBV10-3|-|TRBJ1-4
TGTGCCATCAGTGAGTCGCCACGGACTAATGAAAAACTGTTTTTT
CAISESPRTNEKLFF
>-|TRBV9|-|TRBJ2-5
TGTGCCAGCAGCCCCCACGTTAGCGATTCAGAGACCCAGTACTTC
CASSPHVSDSETQYF
>-|TRBV11-2|-|TRBJ2-7
TGTGCCAGCAGCAGGTCTATGAGACTCCAGTACACCTACGAGCAGTACTTC
CASSRSMRLQYTYEQYF
>-|TRBV14|TRBD1|TRBJ1-2
TGTGCCAGCAGCCGCGGGACAGGGGGGAACTATGGCTACACCTTC
CASSRGTGGNYGYTF
>-|TRBV7-6|-|TRBJ2-1
TGTGCCAGCAGCTCCCGGACTATCCCCAATGAGCAGTTCTTC
CASSSRTIPNEQFF
>-|TRBV11-3|TRBD2|TRBJ2-2
TGTGCCAGCAGCCCCTCCGGGGGACTAGCGGGAGACACCGGGGAGCTGTTTTTT
CASSPSGGLAGDTGELFF
>-|TRBV18|TRBD2|TRBJ2-7
TGTGCCAGCTCACCGACTAGCGGAGGCATAGAGTCCTACGAGCAGTACTTC
CASSPTSGGIESYEQYF
>-|TRBV6-5|TRBD1|TRBJ2-7
TGTGCCAGCAGTTACCACCCGGACAGGGCCGAGCAGTACTTC
CASSYHPDRAEQYF
>-|TRBV19|TRBD1|TRBJ1-5
TGTGCCAGTAACGGGGACAGGGGAGGCGATCAGCCCCAGCATTTT
CASNGDRGGDQPQHF
>-|TRBV4-2|-|TRBJ2-3
TGTGCCAGCAGGCCGACTCTCCTAGCGCTTACAGATACGCAGTATTTT
CASRPTLLALTDTQYF
>-|TRBV5-1|TRBD1|TRBJ2-7
TGCGCCAGCAGCTCGGCAGGGGGCTCCTACGAGCAGTACTTC
CASSSAGGSYEQYF
>-|TRBV6-1|TRBD1|TRBJ2-3
TGTGCCAGCAGTGAAGGGACAGGGGGTACAGATACGCAGTATTTT
CASSEGTGGTDTQYF
>few|TRBV29-1|-|TRBJ2-7
TGCAGCGTTGTCTTCGGGAACTACGAGCAGTACTTC
CSVVFGNYEQYF
>-|TRBV5-6|TRBD1|TRBJ1-5
TGTGCCAGCACCCCGGGACAGTCAGCTTTCTATAGCAATCAGCCCCAGCATTTT
CASTPGQSAFYSNQPQHF
>-|TRBV5-1|-|TRBJ1-2
TGCGCCAGCAGCTTGGGGGACACCCCCAGACATGGCTACACCTTC
CASSLGDTPRHGYTF
>once|TRBV5-5|-|TRBJ2-2
TGTGCCACCCATCCTGGGTCAGGAGGGTCCACCGGGGAGCTGTTTTTT
CATHPGSGGSTGELFF
>once|TRBV6-1|-|TRBJ2-1
TGTGCCAGCTTAGGGGGTTGGGGCTCCTACAATGAGCAGTTCTTC
CASLGGWGSYNEQFF
>few|TRBV29-1|TRBD1|TRBJ2-7
TGCAGCGTGGCCCCGACAGGGGCCTCCTACGAGCAGTACTTC
CSVAPTGASYEQYF
>once|TRBV19|-|TRBJ1-5
TGTGCCAGTAGTATTTCCCAGTCTGGTCCCCAGCATTTT
CASSISQSGPQHF
>-|TRBV29-1|-|TRBJ2-1
TGCAGCGTTCCCGGGAGTGGTGGTGAGCAGTTCTTC
CSVPGSGGEQFF
>-|TRBV5-1|TRBD2|TRBJ2-1
TGCGCCAGCAGCTTGCGGCCAGCGGGAGAGTCCAGCAATGAGCAGTTCTTC
CASSLRPAGESSNEQFF